This T cell receptor beta chain was recorded in a study of graft-versus-host responses after intestinal transplantation. Looking at the study overall: The whole recipient group had anti-thymocyte globulin induction followed by tacrolimus and steroids for around 3 years. Study-wide points: HvG clone declines early post-transplant were associated with peak circulating GvH levels.

J was trimmed by 3 bases and V by 5 bases; bases with no gene match: 8. The germline V gene encodes CDR1 SGHNT and CDR2 YENEEA. The CDR3 is 15 residues long. Produced via immunoSEQ multiplex PCR; TCRdb's table is partial and in-frame only. The repertoire holds around 99,000 clones, with roughly 91% as singletons. As concerns this clone: What it binds is unknown.

This receptor was identified in a human donor who received an intestinal transplant. The chain recombines TRBV11-3 with TRBJ1-1, with TRBD1 matching 8 bases. This specimen was unstimulated CD8+ T cells sorted from spleen or lymph node cells, taken before intestinal transplant. The CDR3 reads CASSPRQGWDTEAFF. CDR3 nucleotide sequence: TGTGCCAGCAGCCCTCGACAGGGGTGGGACACTGAAGCTTTCTTT.